This T cell receptor (beta chain) stems from a study of control samples from healthy donors and cancer patients. CDR1 and CDR2 (germline): SGHDN, FVKESK. Trimming pared 5 bases from V and 8 bases from J, leaving 10 bases between. The CDR3 length is 13 residues. Clones were sequenced by immunoSEQ multiplex PCR, and TCRdb holds only the in-frame ones, with some missing. The sample lists roughly 220,000 clones; roughly 94% were seen once. The specimen sequenced was blood. The chain has TRBV14 and TRBJ1-6; D is undetermined. The origin of this receptor is a middle-aged man in good health. DNA of the CDR3: TGTGCCAGCAGCGAACACGGTTATTCACCCCTCCACTTT. This gives the protein CASSEHGYSPLHF.